This section outlines one TCR beta chain sequence together with its context. Its specificity is unknown. A read error may explain this, as a much larger clone is one base away. The CDR3 length is 14 residues. In germline, CDR1 is SGHTA, CDR2 FQGNSA. These data come from a study of T cells in Graves' hyperthyroidism and ophthalmopathy. Study-wide results and limits: Among clonotypes expanded in thyroid above 0.001, most were also found in blood.

RNA transcripts provided the source from which TCR beta CDR3 regions were amplified. HTBI primers were employed in a first-round RT-PCR of the TCR CDR3. TCRdb called the multiplex PCR reads again in MiXCR, with one record for every CDR3 protein. The table has some 600,000 distinct CDR3 sequences, 40% to 55% seen once. Graves' hyperthyroidism qualified as stable when ophthalmopathy did not progress within 18 months. Source material: peripheral blood or thyroid tissue (not recorded which). This receptor was identified in a woman younger than 35 with Graves' hyperthyroidism. The chain combines TRBV7-2 with TRBJ2-5; tentatively, D is TRBD2 (6 bases). CDR3 sequence (DNA): TGTGCCAGCAGCTTGGGCGGGATAGGAGAGACCCGGTACTTC. Protein: CASSLGGIGETRYF.